These 10 T cell receptor beta chains were sequenced from one sample in a study of T cell repertoires in cytomegalovirus infection. Using its own MiXCR run on the reads, TCRdb lists one record per CDR3 protein. The sample lists around 450,000 distinct CDR3 sequences, 25% to 40% occurring once. Material: PBMCs. The origin of the receptors is a human donor in good health (CMV status not recorded). Some clones in this sample may be carry-over from other donors' samples.

The J gene is TRBJ2-7, the V gene TRBV6-6; TRBD2 agrees at 9 bases. Looked up from germline, CDR1 is MNHNY and CDR2 is SVGAGI (reference sequence). This CDR3 is built from 15 residues. The V segment lost 6 bases and the J segment 0 bases; nucleotides outside the gene matches: 6. CDR3 DNA: TGTGCCAGCAGCATGACTAGCGGAAGCTCCTACGAGCAGTACTTC. Its protein product is CASSMTSGSSYEQYF.

This clonotype was counted at least ten times. J is TRBJ2-7 and V is TRBV11-2, with D maybe TRBD1 (5 bases). The CDR3 extends over 15 amino acids. Germline V lookup: CDR1 SGHAT, CDR2 FQNNGV. Trimming left V 0 bases short and J 0 bases short, with 9 bases between. CDR3: CASSLDQGTSYEQYF. CDR3 sequence (DNA): TGTGCCAGCAGCTTAGATCAGGGTACCTCCTACGAGCAGTACTTC. The whole variable domain, remainder taken from reference TRBV11-2 and TRBJ2-7, is EAGVAQSPRYKIIEKRQSVAFWCNPISGHATLYWYQQILGQGPKLLIQFQNNGVVDDSQLPKDRFSAERLKGVDSTLKIQPAKLEDSAVYLCASSLDQGTSYEQYFGPGTRLTVT.

This clonotype was counted between two and nine times. The chain combines TRBV6-5 with TRBJ1-1; D gene uncertain. In germline, CDR1 is MNHEY, CDR2 SVGAGI. CDR3 length: 11 residues. With 5 bases removed from V and 2 bases from J, the gap between germline ends came to 3 bases. DNA for the CDR3: TGTGCCAGCAGTATCAACACTGAAGCTTTCTTT. Amino acid sequence: CASSINTEAFF.

This clonotype was picked up many times. The chain is built from TRBV7-2 and TRBJ2-7; D not certain. Trimming left V 4 bases short and J 5 bases short, with 9 bases between. CDR3 size: 12 residues. Germline CDR1 SGHTA, CDR2 FQGNSA. The CDR3 region is CASSSGVDEQYF. DNA of the CDR3: TGTGCCAGCAGCTCCGGTGTCGACGAGCAGTACTTC.

This clonotype was observed a handful of times. J is TRBJ1-5 and V is TRBV6-6; D unclear. The CDR3 consists of 15 residues. Germline V lookup: CDR1 MNHNY, CDR2 SVGAGI (reference sequence). V lost 4 bases and J 0 bases, leaving 10 bases between the germline ends. As DNA, the CDR3 is TGTGCCAGCAGTTCCAGGACGGGTAGCAATCAGCCCCAGCATTTT. It encodes CASSSRTGSNQPQHF.

This clonotype appeared a few times. The CDR3 loop reads CASTDRAGGNQPQHF. The CDR3 DNA reads as TGTGCCAGCACCGATAGGGCGGGGGGTAATCAGCCCCAGCATTTT. V gene TRBV7-2 combines with J gene TRBJ1-5; D perhaps matches TRBD1 (5 bases). Trimming pared 7 bases from V and 4 bases from J, leaving 17 bases between. The germline V gene has CDR1 SGHTA and CDR2 FQGNSA. CDR3 size: 15 residues.

In this sample, this clonotype turned up a few times. The chain is built from TRBV13 and TRBJ1-4; no clear D gene. The germline V gene encodes CDR1 PRHDT and CDR2 FYEKMQ (reference sequence). Deletions cut 2 bases from V and 5 bases from J, with 12 bases between. This CDR3 spans 15 amino acids. The CDR3 bases are TGTGCCAGCAGCTTAACCCAGACCGTGAATGAAAAACTGTTTTTT. It specifies CASSLTQTVNEKLFF.

The V call is TRBV4-2, the J call TRBJ2-2; tentatively, D is TRBD1 (6 bases). CDR3 length: 14 residues. The germline V gene encodes CDR1 LGHNA and CDR2 YNFKEQ. V was clipped by 4 bases and J by 5 bases, with 11 bases between them. CDR3 DNA: TGTGCCAGCAGCCCCGACAGGAGAACCGGGGAGCTGTTTTTT. Translating gives CASSPDRRTGELFF.

This clonotype came up a few times. This sequence joins TRBV28 and TRBJ2-3; D possibly corresponds to TRBD1 (5 bases). The germline gives CDR1 MDHEN, CDR2 SYDVKM. Deletions cut 4 bases from V and 4 bases from J, with 15 bases between. CDR3 size: 15 residues. This CDR3 is CASSSDRLYSDTQYF. CDR3 bases: TGTGCCAGCAGTTCCGACAGACTCTACTCAGATACGCAGTATTTT.

This clonotype was seen many times. This chain connects TRBV6-1 to TRBJ1-1; no clear D gene. The CDR3 totals 15 residues. Trimming removed 0 bases at V and 6 bases at J, with 14 bases between. The V gene's germline CDR1 is MNHNS and CDR2 SASEGT. The CDR3: CASSEAGDSAPEAFF. CDR3 nucleotide sequence: TGTGCCAGCAGTGAAGCTGGGGATTCAGCCCCTGAAGCTTTCTTT.